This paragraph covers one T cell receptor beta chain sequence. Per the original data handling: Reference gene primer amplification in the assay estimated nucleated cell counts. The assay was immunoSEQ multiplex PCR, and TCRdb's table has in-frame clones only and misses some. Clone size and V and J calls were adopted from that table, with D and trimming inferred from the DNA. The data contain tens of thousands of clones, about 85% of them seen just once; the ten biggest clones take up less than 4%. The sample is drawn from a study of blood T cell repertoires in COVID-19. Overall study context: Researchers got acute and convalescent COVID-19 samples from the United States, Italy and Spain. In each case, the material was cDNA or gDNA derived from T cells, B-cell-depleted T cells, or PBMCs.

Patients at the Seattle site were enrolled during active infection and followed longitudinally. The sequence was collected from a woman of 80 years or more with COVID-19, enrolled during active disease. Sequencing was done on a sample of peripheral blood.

Here the CDR3 reads CAWSVSMNTEAFF. Written as DNA, the CDR3 is TGTGCCTGGAGTGTGTCCATGAACACTGAAGCTTTCTTT. The chain joins TRBV30 to TRBJ1-1; no clear D gene. V lost 0 bases and J lost 0, with 5 bases in between. The germline V gene encodes CDR1 GTSNPN and CDR2 SVGIG (reference sequence). The CDR3 runs 13 residues.